Listed here are 12 T cell receptor beta chains from one sample, sequenced in a study of technical replicates of blood from a handful of donors. Assay used: immunoSEQ multiplex PCR; TCRdb lists only in-frame clones, some missing. The table includes around 70,000 clones, roughly 97% detected once. The specimen sequenced was T cells isolated from PBMCs. The receptors derive from a human donor in good health.

This chain uses TRBV4-1 with TRBJ1-2; TRBD1 matches 10 bases. CDR1 MGHRA and CDR2 YSYEKL come from the germline V gene. The CDR3 loop spans 14 amino acids. V was pared by 3 bases and J by 7 bases, with 5 bases of the junction left unmatched. The DNA of the CDR3 is TGCGCCAGCAGCCAGGACAGGGGGGCGAGTGGCTACACCTTC. As protein: CASSQDRGASGYTF.

The chain recombines TRBV7-9 with TRBJ2-7; D call uncertain. Germline V CDR1 and CDR2: SEHNR, FQNEAQ (reference sequence). The CDR3 sequence is 14 residues long. Trimming took off 0 bases at V and 3 bases at J, with 9 bases between the two ends. The CDR3 nucleotides are TGTGCCAGCAGCTTAGCTGGGCTTTACTACGAGCAGTACTTC. Its translation: CASSLAGLYYEQYF.

CDR3 sequence reads: CASSISGAYGYTF. The CDR3 DNA reads as TGTGCCAGTAGTATCTCAGGCGCCTATGGCTACACCTTC. The rearrangement uses TRBV19 and TRBJ1-2; unclear D gene. Trimming left V 3 bases short and J 4 bases short, with 9 bases between. The CDR3 extends over 13 amino acids. The V gene's germline CDR1 is LNHDA and CDR2 SQIVND (reference sequence).

The chain joins TRBV7-2 to TRBJ1-5; D gene ambiguous. V gave up 6 bases and J gave up 4 bases, with 16 bases separating them. The CDR3 extends over 15 amino acids. Germline V gives CDR1 SGHTA, CDR2 FQGNSA. This chain's CDR3 is CASRSQTSRNQPQHF. The CDR3 DNA reads TGTGCCAGCAGATCCCAGACAAGCAGAAATCAGCCCCAGCATTTT. The whole variable domain, filled in from reference TRBV7-2 and TRBJ1-5, reads GAGVSQSPSNKVTEKGKDVELRCDPISGHTALYWYRQSLGQGLEFLIYFQGNSAPDKSGLPSDRFSAERTGGSVSTLTIQRTQQEDSAVYLCASRSQTSRNQPQHFGDGTRLSIL.

The V call is TRBV7-3, the J call TRBJ2-2; TRBD1 might be the D (6 bases). Germline CDR1 reads SGHTA; CDR2 reads FQGTGA. The CDR3 extends over 15 amino acids. V lost 2 bases and J lost 6, with 13 bases in between. The CDR3 nucleotides read TGTGCCAGCAGCTTACAGTTTAAGGGGGCCGGGGAGCTGTTTTTT. Translating it yields CASSLQFKGAGELFF.

This chain connects TRBV19 to TRBJ1-1, with TRBD1 identical over 7 bases. The V segment lost 3 bases and the J segment 0 bases; nucleotides outside the gene matches: 4. Germline assignment: CDR1 LNHDA and CDR2 SQIVND (reference sequence). The CDR3 extends over 15 amino acids. The CDR3 loop reads CASSIHRGMNTEAFF. The CDR3, as DNA: TGTGCCAGTAGTATTCACAGGGGAATGAACACTGAAGCTTTCTTT.

This chain uses TRBV4-1 with TRBJ2-7, with TRBD2 as a possible D gene (6 bases). This CDR3 contains 15 residues. Germline V gene sequence: CDR1 MGHRA, CDR2 YSYEKL. Trimming shortened V by 1 base and J by 2 bases, and 12 bases separated the two germline ends. The CDR3 region has the DNA TGCGCCAGCAGCCAAGGACCGGGAGCGGCCTACGAGCAGTACTTC. Its protein product is CASSQGPGAAYEQYF.

This sequence joins TRBV7-9 and TRBJ1-4; 10 positions agree with TRBD1. The CDR3 sequence is 14 residues long. V trimming: 4 bases; J trimming: 7 bases; junction bases outside the gene matches: 3. CDR1 SEHNR and CDR2 FQNEAQ come from the germline V gene (reference sequence). CDR3 loop: CASSWDRGGEKLFF. The CDR3 nucleotides are TGTGCCAGCAGCTGGGACAGGGGCGGTGAAAAACTGTTTTTT.

The gene calls are TRBV19 and TRBJ1-1; tentatively, D is TRBD1 (5 bases). V was clipped by 6 bases and J by 5 bases, with 13 bases between them. The CDR3 is 13 amino acids. Germline loops: CDR1 LNHDA, CDR2 SQIVND (reference sequence). CDR3 sequence: CASSPGLGTEAFF. CDR3 DNA: TGTGCCAGTAGCCCAGGGCTTGGAACTGAAGCTTTCTTT.

V gene TRBV5-6 combines with J gene TRBJ2-5; 10 bases agree with TRBD1. The J segment lost 1 base and the V segment lost 0 bases, leaving 3 bases of the junction unmatched. Germline V gives CDR1 SGHDT, CDR2 YYEEEE. This CDR3 contains 16 residues. The CDR3 bases are TGTGCCAGCAGCTTGGGGACAGGGGGGATCCAAGAGACCCAGTACTTC. It encodes CASSLGTGGIQETQYF. Looking up the rest from reference TRBV5-6 and TRBJ2-5 gives the full variable domain: DAGVTQSPTHLIKTRGQQVTLRCSPKSGHDTVSWYQQALGQGPQFIFQYYEEEERQRGNFPDRFSGHQFPNYSSELNVNALLLGDSALYLCASSLGTGGIQETQYFGPGTRLLVL.

This clone showed up just once. V gene TRBV19 combines with J gene TRBJ1-2; no reliable D call. There are 12 residues in the CDR3. CDR1 is LNHDA and CDR2 is SQIVND in the germline V gene (reference sequence). Between the trimmed V and J ends, which lost 6 bases and 4 bases, there was a span of 9 bases. CDR3 in amino acids: CASSTTAYGYTF. The CDR3 DNA reads as TGTGCCAGTAGCACGACTGCCTATGGCTACACCTTC.

The V and J genes are TRBV7-6 and TRBJ2-3; a weak D match, TRBD2 (6 bases). V lost 5 bases, J lost 4 bases, and 22 bases lay in between. Germline V lookup: CDR1 SGHVS, CDR2 FNYEAQ. The CDR3 sequence is 17 residues long. For the CDR3, the DNA is TGTGCCAGCAGCCTCCACCCCCGTCGGGAGAGGGCAGATACGCAGTATTTT. Translated: CASSLHPRRERADTQYF.